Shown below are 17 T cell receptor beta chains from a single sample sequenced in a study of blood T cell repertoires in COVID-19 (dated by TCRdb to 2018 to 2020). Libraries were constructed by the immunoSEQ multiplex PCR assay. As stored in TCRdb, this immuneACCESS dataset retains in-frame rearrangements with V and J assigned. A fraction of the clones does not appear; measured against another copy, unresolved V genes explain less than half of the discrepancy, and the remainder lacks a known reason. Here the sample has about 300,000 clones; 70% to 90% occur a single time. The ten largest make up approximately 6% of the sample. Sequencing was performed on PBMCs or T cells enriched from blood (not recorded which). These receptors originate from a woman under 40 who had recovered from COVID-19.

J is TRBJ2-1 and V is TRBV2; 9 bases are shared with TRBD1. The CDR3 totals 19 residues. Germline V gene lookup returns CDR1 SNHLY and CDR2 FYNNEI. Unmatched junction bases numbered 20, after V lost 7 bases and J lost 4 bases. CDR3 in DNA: TGTGCCAGCATCACCGCCGGGACAGGGAATTGGGTTGGGTACAATGAGCAGTTCTTC. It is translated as CASITAGTGNWVGYNEQFF.

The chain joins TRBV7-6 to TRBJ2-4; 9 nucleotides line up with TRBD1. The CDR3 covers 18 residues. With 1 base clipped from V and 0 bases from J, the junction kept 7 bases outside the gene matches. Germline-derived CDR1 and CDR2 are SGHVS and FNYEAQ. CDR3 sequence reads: CASSLGQGVPLAKNIQYF. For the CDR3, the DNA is TGTGCCAGCAGCTTAGGACAGGGGGTGCCACTAGCCAAAAACATTCAGTACTTC.

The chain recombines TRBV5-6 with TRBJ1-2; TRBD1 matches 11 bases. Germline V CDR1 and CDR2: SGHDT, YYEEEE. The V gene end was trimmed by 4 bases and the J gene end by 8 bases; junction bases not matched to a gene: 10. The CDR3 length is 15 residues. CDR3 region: CASSPKSRTGGGYTF. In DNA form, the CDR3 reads TGTGCCAGCAGCCCCAAGTCCAGGACAGGGGGCGGCTACACCTTC.

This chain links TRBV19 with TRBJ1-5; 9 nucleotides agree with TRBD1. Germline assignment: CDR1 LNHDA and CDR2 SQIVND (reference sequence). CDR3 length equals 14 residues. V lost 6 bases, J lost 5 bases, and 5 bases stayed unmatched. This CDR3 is CASRPDRGDQPQHF. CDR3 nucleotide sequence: TGTGCCAGTAGGCCGGACAGGGGTGATCAGCCCCAGCATTTT.

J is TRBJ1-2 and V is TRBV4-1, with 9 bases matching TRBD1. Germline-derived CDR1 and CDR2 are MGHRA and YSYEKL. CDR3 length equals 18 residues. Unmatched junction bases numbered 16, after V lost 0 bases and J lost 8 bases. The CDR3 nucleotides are TGCGCCAGCAGCCAAGATGCCAGCTGGGGACAGGGAGTCCGCGGCTACACCTTC. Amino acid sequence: CASSQDASWGQGVRGYTF.

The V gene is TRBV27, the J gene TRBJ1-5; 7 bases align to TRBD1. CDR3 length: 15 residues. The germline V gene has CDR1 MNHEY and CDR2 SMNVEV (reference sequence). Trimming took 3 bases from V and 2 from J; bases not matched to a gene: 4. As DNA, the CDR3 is TGTGCCAGCAGTTTTCTTGGGACAGGCAATCAGCCCCAGCATTTT. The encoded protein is CASSFLGTGNQPQHF.

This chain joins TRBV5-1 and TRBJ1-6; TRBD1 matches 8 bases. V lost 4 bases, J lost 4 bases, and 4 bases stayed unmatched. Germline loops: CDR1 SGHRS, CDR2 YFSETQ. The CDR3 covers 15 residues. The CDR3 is CASSRDRGYNSPLHF. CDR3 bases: TGCGCCAGCAGCCGTGACAGGGGATATAATTCACCCCTCCACTTT. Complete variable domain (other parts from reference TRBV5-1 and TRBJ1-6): KAGVTQTPRYLIKTRGQQVTLSCSPISGHRSVSWYQQTPGQGLQFLFEYFSETQRNKGNFPGRFSGRQFSNSRSEMNVSTLELGDSALYLCASSRDRGYNSPLHFGNGTRLTVT.

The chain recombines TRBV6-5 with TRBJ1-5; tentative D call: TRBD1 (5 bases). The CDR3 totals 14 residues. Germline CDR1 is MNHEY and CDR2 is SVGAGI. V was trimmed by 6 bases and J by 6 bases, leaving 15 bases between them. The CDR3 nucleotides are TGTGCCAGCAGAGGAGAGGGGAGGGCTCAGCCCCAGCATTTT. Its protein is CASRGEGRAQPQHF.

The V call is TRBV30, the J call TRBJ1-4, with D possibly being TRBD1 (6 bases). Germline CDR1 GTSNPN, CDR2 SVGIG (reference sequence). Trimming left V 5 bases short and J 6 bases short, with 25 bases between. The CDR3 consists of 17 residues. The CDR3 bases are TGTGCCTGGGCCACCGGGACACCTTTTATGGGGGATGAAAAACTGTTTTTT. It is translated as CAWATGTPFMGDEKLFF.

The CDR3 is CASSLGTANEQFF. CDR3 DNA: TGCGCCAGCAGCTTGGGGACAGCCAATGAGCAGTTCTTC. The J gene is TRBJ2-1, the V gene TRBV5-1; tentative D call: TRBD1 (6 bases). The CDR3 loop spans 13 amino acids. The V end was cut by 0 bases, the J end by 6 bases, with 7 bases between. Germline CDR1 is SGHRS and CDR2 is YFSETQ.

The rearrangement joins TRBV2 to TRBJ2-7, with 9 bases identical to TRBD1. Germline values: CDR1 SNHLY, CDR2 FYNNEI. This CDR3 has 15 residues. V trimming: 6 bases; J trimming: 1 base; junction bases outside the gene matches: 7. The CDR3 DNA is TGTGCCAGCAGCACAGGGGGCGTACTATCCTACGAGCAGTACTTC. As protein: CASSTGGVLSYEQYF. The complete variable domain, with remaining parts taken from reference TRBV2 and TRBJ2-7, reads EPEVTQTPSHQVTQMGQEVILRCVPISNHLYFYWYRQILGQKVEFLVSFYNNEISEKSEIFDDQFSVERPDGSNFTLKIRSTKLEDSAMYFCASSTGGVLSYEQYFGPGTRLTVT.

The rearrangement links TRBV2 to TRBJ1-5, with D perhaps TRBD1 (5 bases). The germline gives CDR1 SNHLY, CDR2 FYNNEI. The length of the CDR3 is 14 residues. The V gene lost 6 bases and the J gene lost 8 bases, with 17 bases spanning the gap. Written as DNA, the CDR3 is TGTGCCAGCAGGGGGGGTCCCCCACTCAAGCCCCAGCATTTT. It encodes CASRGGPPLKPQHF.

The CDR3 reads CASSFPRPLYGYTF. The CDR3, as DNA: TGTGCCAGCAGCTTCCCCAGGCCGCTCTATGGCTACACCTTC. V and J are TRBV5-4 and TRBJ1-2; D not certain. The germline V and J ends were trimmed by 2 bases and 4 bases, with 12 bases remaining between them. This CDR3 has 14 residues. CDR1 and CDR2 from the germline V gene are SGHNT and YYREEE (reference sequence).

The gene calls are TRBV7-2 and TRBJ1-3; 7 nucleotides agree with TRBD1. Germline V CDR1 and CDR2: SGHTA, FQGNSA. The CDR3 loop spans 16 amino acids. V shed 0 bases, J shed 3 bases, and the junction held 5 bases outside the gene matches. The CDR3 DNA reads TGTGCCAGCAGCTTAGCGAGGGGGACAGTTGGAAACACCATATATTTT. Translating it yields CASSLARGTVGNTIYF.

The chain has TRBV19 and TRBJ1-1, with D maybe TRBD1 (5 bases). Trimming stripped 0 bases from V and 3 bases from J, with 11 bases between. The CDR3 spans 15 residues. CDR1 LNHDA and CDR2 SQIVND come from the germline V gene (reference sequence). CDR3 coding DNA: TGTGCCAGTAGTATAGAGGGCCGCAGGGACACTGAAGCTTTCTTT. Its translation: CASSIEGRRDTEAFF.

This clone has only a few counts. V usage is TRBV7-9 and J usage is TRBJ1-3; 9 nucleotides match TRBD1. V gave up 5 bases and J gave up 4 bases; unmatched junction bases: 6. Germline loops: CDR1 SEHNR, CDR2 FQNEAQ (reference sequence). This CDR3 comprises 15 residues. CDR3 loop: CASSPTGGAGNTIYF. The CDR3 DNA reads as TGTGCCAGCAGCCCTACAGGGGGCGCCGGAAACACCATATATTTT.

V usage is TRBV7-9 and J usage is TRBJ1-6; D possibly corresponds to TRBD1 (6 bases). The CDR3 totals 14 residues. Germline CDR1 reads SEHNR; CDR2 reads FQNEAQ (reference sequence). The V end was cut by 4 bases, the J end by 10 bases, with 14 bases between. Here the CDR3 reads CASSSDSLGSPLHF. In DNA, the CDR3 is TGTGCCAGCAGCTCGGACAGCCTAGGGTCACCCCTCCACTTT.